The 18 T cell receptor beta chains listed next were all sequenced from one sample in a study of blood T cell repertoires in COVID-19. Libraries were prepared by immunoSEQ multiplex PCR; TCRdb keeps only in-frame clonotypes and omits some of them. This table holds about 180,000 clones, 87% found once. The sequenced sample consisted of peripheral blood. Receptor source: a man between 35 and 55 years old with active or convalescent COVID-19.

This chain uses TRBV19 with TRBJ1-2; 9 bases map to TRBD1. The germline V gene encodes CDR1 LNHDA and CDR2 SQIVND (reference sequence). The V and J ends lost 7 bases and 4 bases, in that order; junction bases with no gene match: 13. CDR3 size: 16 residues. The CDR3 protein is CASIRALGGQGYGYTF. CDR3 bases: TGTGCCAGTATTCGGGCCCTCGGGGGACAGGGCTATGGCTACACCTTC.

Remarks on this clone: The same CDR3 is also encoded by other DNA sequences in this sample. The chain uses TRBV7-9 and TRBJ1-1; D remains ambiguous. Germline V gives CDR1 SEHNR, CDR2 FQNEAQ (reference sequence). The V end lost 0 bases, the J end lost 1 base, and 3 bases lay between the germline ends. The CDR3 contains 13 residues. Here the CDR3 reads CASSLARNTEAFF. Written as DNA, the CDR3 is TGTGCCAGCAGCTTAGCCAGGAACACTGAAGCTTTCTTT.

The chain combines TRBV28 with TRBJ2-1; 7 bases agree with TRBD1. This CDR3 is 15 amino acids long. Germline loops: CDR1 MDHEN, CDR2 SYDVKM. V lost 2 bases to trimming and J lost 4 bases; unmatched junction nucleotides: 5. The CDR3 sequence is CASSLERTGYNEQFF. The CDR3 nucleotides are TGTGCCAGCAGTTTAGAGCGGACAGGTTACAATGAGCAGTTCTTC. Variable domain in full (rest from reference TRBV28 and TRBJ2-1): DVKVTQSSRYLVKRTGEKVFLECVQDMDHENMFWYRQDPGLGLRLIYFSYDVKMKEKGDIPEGYSVSREKKERFSLILESASTNQTSMYLCASSLERTGYNEQFFGPGTRLTVL.

The chain's CDR3 is CASSQNRENTEAFF. The CDR3 nucleotides are TGTGCCAGCAGCCAGAACAGGGAAAACACTGAAGCTTTCTTT. The chain uses TRBV7-9 and TRBJ1-1; weak D call: TRBD1 (6 bases). This CDR3 spans 14 amino acids. Trimming cost V 5 bases and J 2 bases, with 12 bases left between them. Germline CDR1 SEHNR, CDR2 FQNEAQ (reference sequence).

The chain has TRBV30 and TRBJ1-3; no definite D call. The V end lost 0 bases, the J end lost 0 bases, and 15 bases lay between the germline ends. The V gene's germline CDR1 is GTSNPN and CDR2 SVGIG (reference sequence). The CDR3 runs to 17 residues. DNA for the CDR3: TGTGCCTGGAGTGTAGCGGCAGTCCCTTACTCTGGAAACACCATATATTTT. Translating it yields CAWSVAAVPYSGNTIYF.

The chain combines TRBV9 with TRBJ1-6; 7 nucleotides line up with TRBD1. Germline V gene lookup returns CDR1 SGDLS and CDR2 YYNGEE. V shed 4 bases, J shed 8 bases, and the junction held 6 bases outside the gene matches. The CDR3 spans 14 residues. The CDR3 region is CASSSAGTDSPLHF. As DNA, the CDR3 is TGTGCCAGCAGCTCAGCCGGGACAGATTCACCCCTCCACTTT.

This sequence joins TRBV5-6 and TRBJ1-1; D perhaps matches TRBD1 (6 bases). This CDR3 has 16 amino acids. Trimming removed 0 bases from V and 4 bases from J, with 16 bases in between. Germline V gives CDR1 SGHDT, CDR2 YYEEEE. This CDR3 is CASSLEQGWLGTEAFF. The CDR3 DNA is TGTGCCAGCAGCTTGGAACAGGGCTGGTTGGGCACTGAAGCTTTCTTT.

V and J are TRBV11-2 and TRBJ1-2, with D perhaps matching TRBD1 (5 bases). V was clipped by 0 bases and J by 7 bases, with 12 bases between them. The CDR3 length is 14 residues. The germline gives CDR1 SGHAT, CDR2 FQNNGV. The CDR3 nucleotides read TGTGCCAGCAGCTTAGATCTTGGGGGGTTTGGCTACACCTTC. This sequence encodes CASSLDLGGFGYTF.

The V call is TRBV7-6, the J call TRBJ1-1; D is perhaps TRBD1 (6 bases). The V gene lost 1 base and the J gene lost 5 bases, with 14 bases spanning the gap. Germline V gives CDR1 SGHVS, CDR2 FNYEAQ. The CDR3 is 15 residues long. CDR3 nucleotide sequence: TGTGCCAGCAGCTTAGGGTCAGGGGTGGGTACTGAAGCTTTCTTT. Amino acids: CASSLGSGVGTEAFF.

This clone showed up just once. J is TRBJ1-2 and V is TRBV4-3; D is unresolved. The CDR3 sequence is 16 residues long. Per the germline V gene, CDR1 is LGHNA and CDR2 is YSLEER. Trimming pared 0 bases from V and 4 bases from J, leaving 15 bases between. Written as DNA, the CDR3 is TGCGCCAGCAGCCAAGATATCCCAGAGGTTGGCTATGGCTACACCTTC. Translated: CASSQDIPEVGYGYTF.

This chain uses TRBV5-4 with TRBJ1-2; D is perhaps TRBD1 (5 bases). Trimming took 7 bases from V and 1 from J, leaving 11 bases between them. CDR3 length: 13 amino acids. Germline V gives CDR1 SGHNT, CDR2 YYREEE (reference sequence). This chain's CDR3 is CASGDQGNYGYTF. The CDR3 region has the DNA TGTGCCAGCGGGGATCAGGGTAACTATGGCTACACCTTC.

The chain recombines TRBV28 with TRBJ2-6; 9 nucleotides agree with TRBD1. Germline V gene lookup returns CDR1 MDHEN and CDR2 SYDVKM. V shed 2 bases and J 0 bases; nucleotides not matched to a gene: 8. CDR3 size: 19 residues. In DNA, the CDR3 is TGTGCCAGCAGTTTAATTTGGGACAGGGACGACTCTGGGGCCAACGTCCTGACTTTC. Residues: CASSLIWDRDDSGANVLTF. Filled out from reference TRBV28 and TRBJ2-6, the complete variable domain reads DVKVTQSSRYLVKRTGEKVFLECVQDMDHENMFWYRQDPGLGLRLIYFSYDVKMKEKGDIPEGYSVSREKKERFSLILESASTNQTSMYLCASSLIWDRDDSGANVLTFGAGSRLTVL.

The rearrangement uses TRBV27 and TRBJ2-1; TRBD1 agrees at 7 bases. With V trimmed by 1 base and J by 3 bases, 0 bases remained unmatched. In germline, CDR1 is MNHEY, CDR2 SMNVEV (reference sequence). This CDR3 has 14 residues. As DNA, the CDR3 is TGTGCCAGCAGTTTATACAGGGGCTACAATGAGCAGTTCTTC. It is translated as CASSLYRGYNEQFF.

The V gene is TRBV15, the J gene TRBJ1-4; D is ambiguous. Trimming removed 6 bases from V and 6 bases from J, with 11 bases in between. This CDR3 has 13 residues. Germline V gene lookup returns CDR1 LNHNV and CDR2 YYDKDF (reference sequence). CDR3 sequence (DNA): TGTGCCACCAGTCAACAGTATGATGAAAAACTGTTTTTT. Translating it yields CATSQQYDEKLFF.

The CDR3 sequence is CASSEQRTEAFF. The CDR3 coding sequence is TGTGCCAGCAGTGAGCAGCGAACTGAAGCTTTCTTT. This sequence joins TRBV6-1 and TRBJ1-1, with D unclear. Deletions cut 3 bases from V and 5 bases from J, with 7 bases between. The CDR3 runs 12 residues. Germline CDR1 is MNHNS and CDR2 is SASEGT.

The chain recombines TRBV4-1 with TRBJ1-2; no clear D. The CDR3 sequence is 15 residues long. V lost 0 bases and J 8 bases, leaving 16 bases between the germline ends. CDR1 MGHRA and CDR2 YSYEKL come from the germline V gene. CDR3 nucleotides: TGCGCCAGCAGCCAAGAAGCGGGGATCAGATCAGGCTACACCTTC. This codes for CASSQEAGIRSGYTF.

This clone was recorded once. The chain has TRBV6-5 and TRBJ2-5; 8 bases are shared with TRBD1. This CDR3 is 14 amino acids long. CDR1 and CDR2 (germline): MNHEY, SVGAGI. Trimming at V came to 6 bases and at J to 5 bases, leaving 8 bases not matched to a gene. CDR3 amino acids: CASRLSRGQETQYF. The CDR3, as DNA: TGTGCCAGCAGGCTATCCAGGGGGCAGGAGACCCAGTACTTC.

With respect to this clone: Compared with germline, one end of the junction differs, possibly owing to a read error. The chain couples TRBV9 to TRBJ1-1; no firm D call. The CDR3 is 13 residues long. Per the germline V gene, CDR1 is SGDLS and CDR2 is YYNGEE. CDR3 amino acids: CASSVASNSEAFF. The CDR3 DNA reads TGTGCCAGCAGCGTAGCTTCAAACAGTGAAGCTTTCTTT.